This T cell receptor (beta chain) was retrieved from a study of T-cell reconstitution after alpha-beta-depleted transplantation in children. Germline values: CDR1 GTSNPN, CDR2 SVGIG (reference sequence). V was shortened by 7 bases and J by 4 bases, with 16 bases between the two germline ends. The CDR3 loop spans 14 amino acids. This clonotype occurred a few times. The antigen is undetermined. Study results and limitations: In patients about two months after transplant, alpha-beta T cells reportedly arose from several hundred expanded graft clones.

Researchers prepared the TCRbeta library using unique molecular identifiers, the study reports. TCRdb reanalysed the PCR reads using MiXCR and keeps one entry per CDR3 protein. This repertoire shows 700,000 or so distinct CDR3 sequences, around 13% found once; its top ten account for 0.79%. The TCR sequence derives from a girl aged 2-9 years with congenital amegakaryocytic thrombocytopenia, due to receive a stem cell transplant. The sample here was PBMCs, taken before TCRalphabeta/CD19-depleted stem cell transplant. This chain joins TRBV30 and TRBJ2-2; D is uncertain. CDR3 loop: CASPDAVLTGELFF. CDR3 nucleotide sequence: TGTGCCTCCCCCGATGCAGTCCTCACCGGGGAGCTGTTTTTT. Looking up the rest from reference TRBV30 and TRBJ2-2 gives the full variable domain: SQTIHQWPATLVQPVGSPLSLECTVEGTSNPNLYWYRQAAGRGLQLLFYSVGIGQISSEVPQNLSASRPQDRQFILSSKKLLLSDSGFYLCASPDAVLTGELFFGEGSRLTVL.